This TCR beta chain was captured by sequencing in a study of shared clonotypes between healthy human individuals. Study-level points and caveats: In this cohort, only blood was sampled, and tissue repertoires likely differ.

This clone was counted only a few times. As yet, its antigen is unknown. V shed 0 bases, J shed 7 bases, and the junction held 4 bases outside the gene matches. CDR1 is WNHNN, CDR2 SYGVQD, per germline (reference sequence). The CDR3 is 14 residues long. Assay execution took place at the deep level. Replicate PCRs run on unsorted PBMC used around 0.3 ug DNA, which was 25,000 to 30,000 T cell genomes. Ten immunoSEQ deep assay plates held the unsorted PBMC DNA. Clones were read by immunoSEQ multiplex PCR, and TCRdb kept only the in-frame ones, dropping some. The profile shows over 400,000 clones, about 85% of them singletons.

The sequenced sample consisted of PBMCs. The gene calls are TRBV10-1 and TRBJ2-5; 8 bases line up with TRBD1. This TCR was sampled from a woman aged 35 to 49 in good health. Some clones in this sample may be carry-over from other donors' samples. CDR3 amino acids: CASSESDRDGTQYF. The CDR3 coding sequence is TGCGCCAGCAGTGAGTCGGACAGGGACGGGACCCAGTACTTC.